Shown below are 22 T cell receptor beta chains from a single sample sequenced in a study of blood T cell repertoires in COVID-19. Method: immunoSEQ multiplex PCR; TCRdb's copy keeps in-frame clones and lacks some. Counted here are over 60,000 clones, 75% to 90% occurring once; the ten biggest clones make up around 32%. What was sequenced was peripheral blood. These receptors came from an elderly woman with active or convalescent COVID-19.

V usage is TRBV19 and J usage is TRBJ1-2; 7 bases align to TRBD1. The trim removed 3 bases at V and 8 bases at J, leaving 18 bases unmatched. CDR3 length equals 17 residues. CDR1 LNHDA and CDR2 SQIVND come from the germline V gene (reference sequence). CDR3 bases: TGTGCCAGTAGTATCTCGGAAGCACAGGGGCGACTCCTGGGCTACACCTTC. Its translation: CASSISEAQGRLLGYTF.

This clone showed up just once. This chain connects TRBV30 to TRBJ1-1, with D uncertain. CDR1 and CDR2 (germline): GTSNPN, SVGIG (reference sequence). This CDR3 has 11 residues. Deletions cut 4 bases from V and 7 bases from J, with 10 bases between. CDR3: CAWTLRDEAFF. CDR3 bases: TGTGCCTGGACCCTGAGAGATGAAGCTTTCTTT.

The chain uses TRBV28 and TRBJ1-5, with a tentative D call TRBD1 (6 bases). The CDR3 is 15 amino acids. CDR1 MDHEN and CDR2 SYDVKM come from the germline V gene. V was clipped by 7 bases and J by 0 bases, with 13 bases between them. Here the CDR3 reads CASTTTGVSNQPQHF. The CDR3 region has the DNA TGTGCCAGCACTACGACAGGAGTTAGCAATCAGCCCCAGCATTTT.

The rearrangement uses TRBV5-1 and TRBJ2-7; 10 bases are shared with TRBD1. The V segment lost 0 bases and the J segment 2 bases; nucleotides outside the gene matches: 2. CDR1 is SGHRS and CDR2 is YFSETQ in the germline V gene. This CDR3 has 15 amino acids. In nucleotides, the CDR3 is TGCGCCAGCAGCTTGGATGGGACAGGGGCCTACGAGCAGTACTTC. It specifies CASSLDGTGAYEQYF.

The chain employs TRBV30 and TRBJ1-6; 9 bases fit TRBD1. This CDR3 spans 15 amino acids. V shed 2 bases and J 9 bases; nucleotides not matched to a gene: 8. Germline loops: CDR1 GTSNPN, CDR2 SVGIG (reference sequence). CDR3 DNA sequence: TGTGCCTGGAGTATCCTGACAGGGGGGACTTCACCCCTCCACTTT. This sequence encodes CAWSILTGGTSPLHF.

The J gene is TRBJ1-4, the V gene TRBV6-1; tentatively, D is TRBD1 (5 bases). Per the germline V gene, CDR1 is MNHNS and CDR2 is SASEGT. V shed 3 bases and J shed 4 bases, with 12 bases lying between them. The CDR3 runs 15 residues. The CDR3 region has the DNA TGTGCCAGCAGTGACCCGGGACTGATTAATGAAAAACTGTTTTTT. It codes for CASSDPGLINEKLFF.

The rearrangement links TRBV15 to TRBJ1-1; D is undetermined. Trimming cost V 0 bases and J 14 bases, with 13 bases left between them. Germline assignment: CDR1 LNHNV and CDR2 YYDKDF (reference sequence). The CDR3 runs to 12 residues. The CDR3 is CATSRDGGLIFF. CDR3 nucleotides: TGTGCCACCAGCAGAGATGGCGGTTTGATATTCTTT.

This clone was found once. This chain uses TRBV5-1 with TRBJ2-3; 9 bases match TRBD2. Germline lookup yields CDR1 SGHRS and CDR2 YFSETQ. V was clipped by 8 bases and J by 2 bases; unmatched bases: 15. CDR3 length: 17 amino acids. The CDR3 sequence: CASTLRTSAITTDTQYF. As DNA, the CDR3 is TGCGCCAGTACCCTCAGGACTAGCGCGATTACCACAGATACGCAGTATTTT.

The J gene is TRBJ1-4, the V gene TRBV11-2; D unresolved. The germline gives CDR1 SGHAT, CDR2 FQNNGV. This CDR3 contains 13 residues. V shed 6 bases and J shed 8 bases, with 13 bases lying between them. The CDR3 nucleotides are TGTGCCAGCAGAGCGGACCGGTTCGAAAAACTGTTTTTT. Amino acid sequence: CASRADRFEKLFF.

The chain joins TRBV4-1 to TRBJ1-2; D is uncertain. V was shortened by 1 base and J by 6 bases, with 15 bases between the two germline ends. Germline loops: CDR1 MGHRA, CDR2 YSYEKL. The CDR3 sequence is 15 residues long. The CDR3 DNA reads TGCGCCAGCAGCCAAGTTGGAAACCGAGGAAATGGCTACACCTTC. Translating it yields CASSQVGNRGNGYTF.

The rearrangement joins TRBV9 to TRBJ2-3, with D possibly matching TRBD1 (5 bases). The CDR3 totals 15 residues. CDR1 is SGDLS, CDR2 YYNGEE, per germline. Trimming took 0 bases from V and 2 from J, leaving 10 bases between them. The CDR3 nucleotides read TGTGCCAGCAGCGTAGGAAGGACATTCACAGATACGCAGTATTTT. Its protein product is CASSVGRTFTDTQYF.

This chain uses TRBV9 with TRBJ2-1, with D perhaps matching TRBD2 (5 bases). Germline V gene lookup returns CDR1 SGDLS and CDR2 YYNGEE. This CDR3 contains 15 residues. V lost 4 bases and J lost 2, with 13 bases in between. The CDR3 here is CASSPSGETYNEQFF. CDR3 coding DNA: TGTGCCAGCAGCCCCTCCGGGGAGACCTACAATGAGCAGTTCTTC.

J is TRBJ2-1 and V is TRBV4-3; possible D gene TRBD1, 6 bases. The CDR3 spans 16 residues. Between the trimmed V and J ends, which lost 1 base and 0 bases, there was a span of 10 bases. The germline V gene has CDR1 LGHNA and CDR2 YSLEER. CDR3 amino acids: CASSQAGHSSYNEQFF. The CDR3 DNA is TGCGCCAGCAGCCAAGCGGGACACAGCTCCTACAATGAGCAGTTCTTC.

The CDR3 DNA reads TGTGCCAGCAGCTTCTTTACAGGCGTCTCTGGAAACACCATATATTTT. Amino acids: CASSFFTGVSGNTIYF. The chain combines TRBV7-2 with TRBJ1-3; perhaps TRBD1 as D (5 bases). The V end lost 3 bases, the J end lost 0 bases, and 12 bases lay between the germline ends. The CDR3 spans 16 residues. CDR1 is SGHTA, CDR2 FQGNSA, per germline.

V is TRBV4-1 and J is TRBJ1-2, with 8 bases identical to TRBD1. Germline CDR1 reads MGHRA; CDR2 reads YSYEKL. The CDR3 runs 16 residues. Trimming cost V 3 bases and J 5 bases; bases outside gene matches: 11. As DNA, the CDR3 is TGCGCCAGCAGCCAGGCTGGGACAGGAGAATGGTATGGCTACACCTTC. Amino acids: CASSQAGTGEWYGYTF.

The chain recombines TRBV4-3 with TRBJ2-2; D is possibly TRBD1 (5 bases). Looked up from germline, CDR1 is LGHNA and CDR2 is YSLEER. This CDR3 has 16 residues. Trimming removed 0 bases from V and 10 bases from J, with 18 bases in between. In nucleotides, the CDR3 is TGCGCCAGCAGCCAAGATCTGTCAGGGTCTTGGAAGGAGCTGTTTTTT. Translated: CASSQDLSGSWKELFF.

Only a few counts were recorded for this clone. V and J are TRBV5-6 and TRBJ2-2; D is uncertain. In germline, CDR1 is SGHDT, CDR2 YYEEEE. The CDR3 has 14 amino acids. Trimming removed 0 bases from V and 8 bases from J, with 11 bases in between. The CDR3 sequence: CASSLGSEAGELFF. CDR3 sequence (DNA): TGTGCCAGCAGCTTGGGATCTGAGGCGGGGGAGCTGTTTTTT.

The V gene is TRBV28, the J gene TRBJ1-4; 8 bases line up with TRBD1. Germline CDR1 and CDR2: MDHEN and SYDVKM. CDR3 length: 17 amino acids. V gave up 6 bases and J gave up 8 bases; unmatched junction bases: 17. The DNA for the CDR3 is TGTGCCAGCAGCCTAGGTAGGGGCAGGGGGCAATCCGAAAAACTGTTTTTT. This translates into CASSLGRGRGQSEKLFF.

DNA of the CDR3: TGTGCCAGCAGCGTAGATTGGGGACAGCCACCATTCTTC. Translated: CASSVDWGQPPFF. V and J are TRBV9 and TRBJ2-1; 7 positions match TRBD1. This CDR3 is 13 amino acids long. The junction had 10 bases not matched to a gene; V was cut back by 0 bases and J by 16 bases. Looked up from germline, CDR1 is SGDLS and CDR2 is YYNGEE.

Written as DNA, the CDR3 is TGTGCCAGCTCACTACTGGTTGCTGGGGCCAACGTCCTGACTTTC. Encoded protein: CASSLLVAGANVLTF. This chain connects TRBV18 to TRBJ2-6; the D is unclear. V was pared by 4 bases and J by 2 bases, with 9 bases between. The CDR3 extends over 15 amino acids. Germline V gene lookup returns CDR1 KGHSH and CDR2 LQKENI.

The CDR3 DNA reads as TGTGCCAGCAGCGCGACAGGATCCGGGGAGCTGTTTTTT. Translated: CASSATGSGELFF. V gene TRBV9 combines with J gene TRBJ2-2; the D gene is possibly TRBD1 (6 bases). With 3 bases removed from V and 6 bases from J, the gap between germline ends came to 9 bases. CDR1 and CDR2 from the germline V gene are SGDLS and YYNGEE. This CDR3 contains 13 residues.

This clone was seen only a few times. The V and J genes are TRBV7-9 and TRBJ2-7; D might be TRBD1 (5 bases). Germline CDR1 and CDR2: SEHNR and FQNEAQ (reference sequence). This CDR3 is 16 amino acids long. The V end lost 1 base, the J end lost 6 bases, and 19 bases lay between the germline ends. CDR3 amino acids: CASSLVGPPQESEQYF. The CDR3, as DNA: TGTGCCAGCAGCTTAGTGGGGCCCCCACAGGAGTCCGAGCAGTACTTC.